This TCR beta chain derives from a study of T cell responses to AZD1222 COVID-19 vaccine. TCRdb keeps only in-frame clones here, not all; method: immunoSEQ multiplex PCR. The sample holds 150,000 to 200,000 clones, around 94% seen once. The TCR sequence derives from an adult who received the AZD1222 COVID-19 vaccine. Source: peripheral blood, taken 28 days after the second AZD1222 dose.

In DNA form, the CDR3 reads TGTGCCAACAGCAAAGGACAGGGATACAATGAGCAGTTCTTC. It specifies CANSKGQGYNEQFF. The rearrangement links TRBV30 to TRBJ2-1; 8 nucleotides agree with TRBD1. Germline V lookup: CDR1 GTSNPN, CDR2 SVGIG (reference sequence). CDR3 length: 14 amino acids. Trimming at V came to 8 bases and at J to 4 bases, leaving 10 bases not matched to a gene. The whole variable domain, filled in from reference TRBV30 and TRBJ2-1, reads SQTIHQWPATLVQPVGSPLSLECTVEGTSNPNLYWYRQAAGRGLQLLFYSVGIGQISSEVPQNLSASRPQDRQFILSSKKLLLSDSGFYLCANSKGQGYNEQFFGPGTRLTVL.